This TCR beta chain is from a study of cytomegalovirus exposure and HLA in healthy donors. Study-wide findings and caveats: Reports showed the classifier diagnosing cytomegalovirus status with high specificity and sensitivity. The study designated roughly 160 TCR beta chains cytomegalovirus-associated. Prior analysis indicated that the majority of TCR beta V segments exhibited productivity approximately 87% or approximately 30% of the time.

Everyone who donated was a healthy bone marrow donor. Use of 60 Vbeta and 13 Jbeta primers characterized the PCR. Repertoires were generated with immunoSEQ multiplex PCR, while TCRdb's copy carries only in-frame clones and drops some. The data show 200,000 or so clones, 80% seen once. In the case of this clone: Its antigen remains unidentified.

The germline gives CDR1 SGHNT, CDR2 YYREEE (reference sequence). Germline trimming cut 3 bases from V and 3 bases from J; bases unmatched to any gene: 13. The CDR3 runs to 17 residues. Sequencing was carried out using PBMCs. The chain has TRBV5-4 and TRBJ1-1, with TRBD1 identical over 8 bases. The source of this sequence is a man between 40 and 49 years old in good health and CMV-seropositive. CDR3 sequence reads: CASSSGALNRGDTEAFF. CDR3 DNA sequence: TGTGCCAGCAGCTCGGGGGCCCTGAACAGGGGGGACACTGAAGCTTTCTTT.